This T cell receptor beta chain was retrieved from a study of T-cell memory formation after mild COVID-19 (dated by TCRdb to the early 2020s). Regarding the research as a whole: TCR sequence clusters from the two donors were found to be largely donor specific. Two young, previously healthy adult volunteers made up the cohort, one male and one female. Longitudinal TCRalpha and TCRbeta repertoire sequencing tracked T-cell clones expanding and contracting after mild COVID-19 in a couple of donors. Points the paper makes about the study in general: Contracting CD4+ clones were found mainly in CM and EM memory subsets, while CD8+ clones were enriched in EMRA. The study included only a couple of mild cases, and larger cohorts that include severe cases with pre-infection samples were judged to be necessary. Whether the second-wave clones peaking on day 37 were SARS-CoV-2 specific was not confirmed. Balanced CD4/CD8 phenotypes were observed for clones contracting from day 15 to 85, whereas a bias towards CD4+ was observed for a second wave of clones expanding from day 15 to 37. Some responding clones were detected in pre-infection memory, which suggested that pre-existing cross-reactive memory T cells had joined the SARS-CoV-2 response.

This clonotype was observed at least ten times. Its antigen is unknown. Per-base quality was not reported, and no clone a single base away is much larger than it. The listed sequencing device is Illumina NovaSeq 6000. TCRalpha and TCRbeta cDNA libraries were constructed by 5'RACE with constant-segment primers, with sample barcodes and unique molecular identifiers being introduced. Trizol reagent was used to extract RNA from every sample. Amplification of the libraries took two PCR steps, and the second step added a second sample barcode plus Illumina TruSeq adapters. The libraries were sequenced on an Illumina NovaSeq using 2 x 150 bp paired-end reads. From the authors' description of their analysis: Demultiplexing of reads and collapsing into UMI-guided consensus sequences were performed with migec v1.2.7. Using mixcr v2.1.11, the UMI consensuses were aligned to TRA and TRB V and J templates and assembled into clonotypes. Clonotypes were classified as expanded or contracted when called significant by both edgeR and NoisET, with noise models trained on biological replicates. edgeR calls used a false discovery rate-adjusted p below 0.01 and a log2 fold-change threshold of 1. PCA with hierarchical clustering of max-normalized trajectories of the 1000 most abundant clonotypes was used as exploratory dynamics analysis. Separately sequenced CD4+ and CD8+ repertoires were used to assign a CD4 or CD8 phenotype to each responding clone. TCRdb reanalyzed the raw reads on its own, using fastp at Q25 for trimming and MiXCR for clone calling, and kept in-frame beta chains. Duplicate CDR3 protein sequences are folded into a single record with the most common DNA and genes. These V and J calls rely on TCRdb rather than the paper's analysis. For this sample there are about half a million distinct CDR3 sequences; 18% appear just once. The top ten hold about 12% of the sample.

Based on the germline V gene (reference sequence), the CDR1 and CDR2 sequences are SGHKS and YYEKEE. The cysteine opens and the phenylalanine closes a CDR3 of 13 amino acids. Only the CDR3 portion is preserved as DNA: 39 bases, with reading frame beginning at the first base. A distance of 10 bases separates the germline ends of V and J, which lose 2 bases and 5 bases respectively. PBMCs were isolated by Ficoll-Paque density gradient centrifugation. The receptor was isolated from an adult woman who had mild COVID-19 (a few samples of this study predate the infection). The sample titles of this study are shuffled in the database, so cell type and time point are left out; the donor was told from shared clones. In this chain, TRBV5-5 is recombined with TRBJ2-5; confidence is insufficient to name the D gene. The specimen sequenced was PBMCs or a T cell subset sorted from them (not recorded which). The CDR3 corresponds to CASSFLDFETQYF. The DNA is TGTGCCAGCAGCTTCCTAGATTTTGAGACCCAGTACTTC.